Listed below are T cell receptor beta chains from one sample, sequenced in a study of technical replicates of blood from a few donors. The method was immunoSEQ multiplex PCR; TCRdb's version includes in-frame clones alone and lacks a portion of them. The sample yields 67,000 or so clones, just under 97% seen once. The specimen sequenced was T cells isolated from PBMCs. The receptors here all came from a human donor in good health. The conserved cysteine and the conserved F or W are not part of the CDR3 here.

v_call	j_call	cdr3_aa
TRBV2	TRBJ2-5	ASSYITGGGTETQY
TRBV11-2	TRBJ2-2	ASSQIQGATGELF
TRBV19	TRBJ1-2	ASSPLAGAGYGYT
TRBV5-1	TRBJ2-5	ASRYRDQETQY
TRBV10-3	TRBJ2-1	ATGTFNNEQF
TRBV15	TRBJ2-3	ATSRDASASFTQY
TRBV10-2	TRBJ2-1	ASRDIGGGHEQF
TRBV6-5	TRBJ1-5	ASRLTINQPQH
TRBV29-1	TRBJ2-5	SVNGLMETQY
TRBV10-3	TRBJ1-3	AIVRDRGNTIY
TRBV2	TRBJ2-2	ASRTGGNTGELF
TRBV29-1	TRBJ2-5	SVGVVRTPKGPQETQY
TRBV20-1	TRBJ2-7	SALQHEQY
TRBV5-1	TRBJ2-5	ASSTNPGTASQETQY
TRBV19	TRBJ2-5	ASSRTITHGAQETQY
TRBV7-8	TRBJ2-7	ASSLLAGGSEQY
TRBV28	TRBJ1-2	ASTPPVGREGGYT
TRBV7-9	TRBJ1-1	ASSPTGLAGGENTEAF
TRBV6-1	TRBJ2-7	ASSGQGSSYEQY
TRBV19	TRBJ2-7	ASSIAGTGPYEQY
TRBV4-1	TRBJ2-7	ASSQGLAGGAYEQY
TRBV9	TRBJ2-7	ASSVGLREDEQY
TRBV5-4	TRBJ1-1	ASRSLTGDTEAF
TRBV28	TRBJ2-7	ASSFHLPGQGTYEQY
TRBV29-1	TRBJ2-3	SVLTGWSADTQY
TRBV30	TRBJ2-3	AWGAGLAGGPAQY
TRBV28	TRBJ2-1	ASSFRTSGRIEQF
TRBV5-1	TRBJ2-7	SHDGGGIIYEQY
TRBV7-6	TRBJ2-5	ASSSTDRYQTQY
TRBV10-1	TRBJ2-7	ASSERVAGRLPVGQY
TRBV4-1	TRBJ2-7	ASSHSGEGSYEQY
TRBV5-4	TRBJ1-2	ASSFTGYGYT
TRBV5-1	TRBJ2-1	ASSLAKTSNYNNEQF
TRBV6-5	TRBJ2-5	TSGGTGGAETQY
TRBV2	TRBJ1-1	ASSVGQRAF
TRBV6-1	TRBJ1-2	ASSQNGGYT
TRBV5-1	TRBJ1-3	ASGPGQGAYTIY
TRBV19	TRBJ1-1	ASSLWGLRDTEAF
TRBV7-9	TRBJ1-2	ATDWGVGRGGYT
TRBV10-2	TRBJ2-7	ASKSADSSYEQY
TRBV18	TRBJ2-5	ASSPDRRRETQY
TRBV27	TRBJ2-7	ASLINPRGGTYEQY
TRBV7-6	TRBJ2-1	ASSGGQTSGSYNEQF
TRBV4-1	TRBJ1-1	ASSQVQGNTEAF
TRBV27	TRBJ1-3	ASSLWGTGTPGNTIY
TRBV6-1	TRBJ1-6	ASRVGKQAPSPLH
TRBV11-3	TRBJ2-7	ASSSNRDSPYEQY
TRBV6-5	TRBJ1-1	ASSYGEAMNTEAF
TRBV14	TRBJ2-7	ASSQVPGLAGGYYEQY
TRBV11-1	TRBJ2-2	ASSSRGPDTGELF
TRBV19	TRBJ2-7	ASSLVTGGTYEQY
TRBV27	TRBJ2-7	ASRVSGGGSYEQY
TRBV9	TRBJ2-3	ASSVSLAGGLDTQY
TRBV18	TRBJ2-1	ASSLGQSSYNEQF